These T cell receptor beta chains were read from a single sample in a study of sequential checkpoint blockade in melanoma. The repertoire was sequenced with immunoSEQ multiplex PCR; TCRdb's copy has only in-frame clones and lacks some. The sample contains under 40,000 clones, 70% to 90% of which appear only once. The sequencing here drew on CD8+ T cells sorted from blood (inferred from file names), taken from a patient given nivolumab and ipilimumab in sequence. The receptors shown here come from a human donor with melanoma. Both conserved end residues are part of each CDR3. A D gene is named only where the DNA matches it firmly. For some rows the clone size is stated as once, few or many, or as a class when expanded; others skip it.

v_call	clone_size	j_call	d_call	cdr3_nt	cdr3_aa
TRBV5-4	.	TRBJ2-7	TRBD1	TGTGCCAGCAGCTTGGACAGGGGCGGTGGGTACGAGCAGTACTTC	CASSLDRGGGYEQYF
TRBV27	once	TRBJ2-1	.	TGTGCCAGCAGTACCGGGTACAATGAGCAGTTCTTC	CASSTGYNEQFF
TRBV25-1	.	TRBJ1-2	TRBD1	TGTGCCAGCAGTGAATACCGGGACAGATCCAACTATGGCTACACCTTC	CASSEYRDRSNYGYTF
TRBV27	once	TRBJ2-6	.	TGTGCCAGCAGTTTAATGACTGGGGCCAACGCCCTGACTTTC	CASSLMTGANALTF
TRBV4-3	.	TRBJ2-3	TRBD1	TGCGCCAGCAGCCAGGACAGGGACACCCTCGTGGAGTATTTT	CASSQDRDTLVEYF
TRBV6-4	.	TRBJ2-1	TRBD2	TGTGCCAGCAGTGACTCAGCGGGAGTTTACAATGAGCAGTTCTTC	CASSDSAGVYNEQFF
TRBV2	.	TRBJ2-1	TRBD2	TGTGCCAGCAGACCCGCTAGCGGGATCTCGGCCTACAATGAGCAGTTCTTC	CASRPASGISAYNEQFF
TRBV5-1	few	TRBJ1-3	.	TGCGCCAGCAGCTTGGCCAGGCAGAGCTCTGGAAACACCATATATTTT	CASSLARQSSGNTIYF
TRBV2	.	TRBJ1-2	.	TGTGCCAGTACAGGGATCCAAGACTATGGCTACACCTTC	CASTGIQDYGYTF
TRBV11-2	once	TRBJ1-3	.	TGTGCCAGCAGCGGCCGGGTCCTCATGGGAAACACCATATATTTT	CASSGRVLMGNTIYF
TRBV6-1	.	TRBJ1-2	.	TGTGCCAGCAGTCCGGACTTACTTTATGGCTACACCTTC	CASSPDLLYGYTF
TRBV4-1	.	TRBJ2-1	.	TGCGCCAGCAGCCAAGAGGACTACAACAATGAGCAGTTCTTC	CASSQEDYNNEQFF
TRBV6-5	.	TRBJ2-3	.	TGTGCCAGCCCATTTCAGCGACTGGGTTATACGCAGTATTTT	CASPFQRLGYTQYF
TRBV30	.	TRBJ2-1	TRBD2	TGTGCCTCCTTGACTAGCGGGAGTACAAATGAGCAGTTCTTC	CASLTSGSTNEQFF
TRBV19	.	TRBJ1-3	.	TGTGCCAGTAGTTTAGGGTTTCCCCCGGACACCATATATTTT	CASSLGFPPDTIYF
TRBV7-6	.	TRBJ1-6	.	TGTGCCAGCAGCTTAGAGGCAGAGGGCTTGGGTTCACCCCTCCACTTT	CASSLEAEGLGSPLHF
TRBV29-1	.	TRBJ2-1	.	TGCAGCGTTGAAGATCTGGGAGGCCCGAGCTCCTACAATGAGCAGTTCTTC	CSVEDLGGPSSYNEQFF
TRBV9	.	TRBJ2-5	.	TGTGCCAGCAGCGTAGCGATACACCACCAAGAGACCCAGTACTTC	CASSVAIHHQETQYF
TRBV19	once	TRBJ1-1	TRBD1	TGTGCCACTCGACAGGGGAACACTGAAGCTTTCTTT	CATRQGNTEAFF
TRBV6-4	few	TRBJ2-6	TRBD2	TGTGCCAGCAGTCCGCTAGCGGGAGCCGGGGCCAACGTCCTGACTTTC	CASSPLAGAGANVLTF
TRBV5-6	once	TRBJ2-2	TRBD1	TGTGCCAGCAGCTTGGCCTCGACAGGGGGAAAAGCCGGGGAGCTGTTTTTT	CASSLASTGGKAGELFF
TRBV7-9	.	TRBJ2-2	TRBD2	TGTGCCAGCAGCTTAGCGCTCCGGCTAGCGGGAGCGAACACCGGGGAGCTGTCTTTT	CASSLALRLAGANTGELSF
TRBV7-9	.	TRBJ1-1	.	TGTGCCAGCAGCTTAGTAACAGGCATGAACACTGAAGCTTTCTTT	CASSLVTGMNTEAFF
TRBV9	.	TRBJ2-3	TRBD1	TGTGCCAGCAGCGTAGAGGGTCTGCAGGGGGCGAGCACAGATACGCAGTATTTT	CASSVEGLQGASTDTQYF
TRBV19	.	TRBJ2-1	.	TGTGCCACCGCCCCCGGAGGAGCGGTCTCCTACAATGAGCAGTTCTTC	CATAPGGAVSYNEQFF
TRBV5-1	.	TRBJ2-1	TRBD2	TGCGCCAGCTGGGACCGACTAGCGGGAGTGTACAATGAGCAGTTCTTC	CASWDRLAGVYNEQFF
TRBV9	.	TRBJ1-3	.	TGTGCCAGCAGCTCCCGCTTGGAGCGGGGAAACACCATATATTTT	CASSSRLERGNTIYF
TRBV14	.	TRBJ2-1	.	TGTGCCAGCAGCCAGTTCATAGAGAGCTCCTACAATGAGCAGTTCTTC	CASSQFIESSYNEQFF
TRBV19	.	TRBJ2-1	TRBD1	TGTGCCAGTAGAAACAGGGGGCACAATGAGCAGTTCTTC	CASRNRGHNEQFF
TRBV28	.	TRBJ2-2	.	TGTGCCAGCAGTAAAACGACAGAGAACACCGGGGAGCTGTTTTTT	CASSKTTENTGELFF
TRBV28	.	TRBJ2-7	TRBD2	TGTGCCAGCTTGCCGACTAGCGGGAGGCCCCTCTCGTACGAGCAGTACTTC	CASLPTSGRPLSYEQYF
TRBV9	.	TRBJ1-5	.	TGTGCCAGCAGCGGAACAGGGTCGGAGCAGCCCCAGCATTTT	CASSGTGSEQPQHF
TRBV7-9	.	TRBJ1-5	.	TGTGCCAGCAGCTTAGGGGGTTGGGAGCAGCCCCAGCATTTT	CASSLGGWEQPQHF
TRBV7-6	few	TRBJ1-5	.	TGTGCCAGCAGCTTAGAGCCCGGGGGGGCAAATCAGCCCCAGCATTTT	CASSLEPGGANQPQHF
TRBV28	.	TRBJ1-5	.	TGTGCCAGCAGTAGCACCTATAGCAATCAGCCCCAGCATTTT	CASSSTYSNQPQHF
TRBV4-1	.	TRBJ2-1	.	TGCGCCAGCAGCCAGGGCAGCGGGAATGAGCAGTTCTTC	CASSQGSGNEQFF
TRBV5-8	once	TRBJ2-3	TRBD1	TGTGCCAGCAGCGTGCGGACAGGATACACAGATACGCAGTATTTT	CASSVRTGYTDTQYF
TRBV27	.	TRBJ2-7	TRBD2	TGTGCCAGCACACTTAGAGGCGGGGGCTACGAGCAGTACTTC	CASTLRGGGYEQYF
TRBV28	.	TRBJ2-7	TRBD1	TGTGCCAGCAGTCAGACAGGGGGCTTTCCTAACGAGCAGTACTTC	CASSQTGGFPNEQYF
TRBV27	.	TRBJ2-1	TRBD2	TGTGCCAGCAGTTGGGGAGGGCCGCCGGTGCAGTTCTTC	CASSWGGPPVQFF
TRBV19	.	TRBJ2-1	TRBD2	TGTGCCAGTAGTCAACGCGGGAGATCCTACAATGAGCAGTTCTTC	CASSQRGRSYNEQFF
TRBV28	.	TRBJ2-7	.	TGTGCCAGCAGTTTGGACAACTCCTACGAGCAGTACTTC	CASSLDNSYEQYF
TRBV14	once	TRBJ2-5	TRBD2	TGTGCCAGCAGCCCGAGGCTGGTAGCGGGCCTACAAGAGACCCAGTACTTC	CASSPRLVAGLQETQYF
TRBV4-2	.	TRBJ1-2	.	TGTGCCAGCAGCCAAGGGGGGGGCACGGGAGACTATGGCTACACCTTC	CASSQGGGTGDYGYTF